This T cell receptor (beta chain) was captured in a study of T cells in Graves' hyperthyroidism and ophthalmopathy. At least ten counts were recorded for this clonotype. Its antigen is unknown. General study points: Ophthalmopathy and stable hyperthyroidism were separated by a 13 V-J model. Most expanded thyroid clonotypes above 0.001 also appeared in blood.

What was amplified from RNA transcripts were TCR beta CDR3 regions. Carried out on the TCR CDR3, a first-round RT-PCR used the HTBI primer set. TCRdb re-derived calls from the multiplex PCR reads in MiXCR, one entry per CDR3 protein. The repertoire consists of nearly 600,000 distinct CDR3 sequences, with 14% occurring once and the leading ten covering about 7%. Sequences were obtained from blood. The TCR comes from a woman in her late teens or twenties with Graves' ophthalmopathy.

DNA of the CDR3: TGTGCCAGCAGCCCATCGGGGCAGGCAGCCTACGAGCAGTACTTC. It encodes CASSPSGQAAYEQYF. The chain joins TRBV7-9 to TRBJ2-7; possibly TRBD1 or TRBD2 for D (5 bases each). Looked up from germline, CDR1 is SEHNR and CDR2 is FQNEAQ (reference sequence). Trimming removed 5 bases at V and 2 bases at J, with 16 bases between. This CDR3 region has 15 residues.